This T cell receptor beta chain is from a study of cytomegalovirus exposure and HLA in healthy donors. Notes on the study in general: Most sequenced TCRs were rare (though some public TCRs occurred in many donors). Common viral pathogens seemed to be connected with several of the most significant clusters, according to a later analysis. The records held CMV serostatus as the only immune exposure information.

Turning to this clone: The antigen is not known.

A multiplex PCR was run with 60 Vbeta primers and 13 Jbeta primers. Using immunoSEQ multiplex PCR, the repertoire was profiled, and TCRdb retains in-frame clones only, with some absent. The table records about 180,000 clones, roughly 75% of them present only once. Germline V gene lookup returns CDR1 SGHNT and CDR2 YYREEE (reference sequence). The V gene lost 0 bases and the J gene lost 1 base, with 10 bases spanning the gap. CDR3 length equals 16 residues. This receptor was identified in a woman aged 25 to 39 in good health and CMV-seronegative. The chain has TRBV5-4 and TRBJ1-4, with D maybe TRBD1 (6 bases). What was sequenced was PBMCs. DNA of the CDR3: TGTGCCAGCAGCTTGGTCACAGGGTTAACTAATGAAAAACTGTTTTTT. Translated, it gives CASSLVTGLTNEKLFF.